The 20 T cell receptor beta chains reported below all come from one sample, sequenced in a study of shared clonotypes between healthy human individuals. The naive CD8 population came from CD45RO-negative cells selected for CCR7, without terminally differentiated effector memory CD45RA+ cells. Profiling relied on immunoSEQ multiplex PCR, and the TCRdb table lists in-frame clones only, not all of them. The data show about 2.2 million clones, about 93% seen once. Material for sequencing was naive CD8+ T cells from PBMCs. The receptors were sampled from a man aged 18-30 years in good health. Some clones in this sample may be carry-over from other donors' samples.

V is TRBV9 and J is TRBJ2-7; the match to TRBD1 covers 8 bases. After removal of 0 bases from V and 6 bases from J, the junction contained 8 bases not matched to a gene. Germline V CDR1 and CDR2: SGDLS, YYNGEE. The CDR3 is 15 amino acids. The CDR3 DNA reads as TGTGCCAGCAGCGTAGGAGGAGGGACAGGCTCCGAGCAGTACTTC. Protein product: CASSVGGGTGSEQYF.

V and J are TRBV27 and TRBJ1-3, with D possibly TRBD1 on 5 matching bases. V shed 6 bases and J shed 0 bases, with 15 bases lying between them. Germline CDR1 reads MNHEY; CDR2 reads SMNVEV (reference sequence). This CDR3 has 16 amino acids. The CDR3 loop is CASRKWGRNSGNTIYF. DNA of the CDR3: TGTGCCAGCAGGAAATGGGGACGTAACTCTGGAAACACCATATATTTT.

The chain carries TRBV28 and TRBJ2-3, with D tentatively TRBD2 (6 bases). This CDR3 comprises 14 residues. Germline CDR1 is MDHEN and CDR2 is SYDVKM. Trimming left V 8 bases short and J 4 bases short, with 16 bases between. The CDR3 protein is CASGGTQAADTQYF. CDR3 DNA sequence: TGTGCCAGCGGGGGGACCCAGGCGGCAGATACGCAGTATTTT.

The chain has TRBV29-1 and TRBJ2-7; the D gene is possibly TRBD1 (5 bases). Deletions cut 6 bases from V and 1 base from J, with 13 bases between. Germline lookup yields CDR1 SQVTM and CDR2 ANQGSEA. There are 13 residues in the CDR3. The CDR3 nucleotides read TGCAGCGTAAGGGTTGACAGATCCTACGAGCAGTACTTC. It encodes CSVRVDRSYEQYF.

The chain links TRBV9 to TRBJ2-2; D gene uncertain. The CDR3 runs to 15 residues. Germline assignment: CDR1 SGDLS and CDR2 YYNGEE. Trimming took off 7 bases at V and 0 bases at J, with 13 bases between the two ends. CDR3 residues: CASQSPDANTGELFF. As DNA, the CDR3 is TGTGCCAGCCAAAGTCCCGACGCGAACACCGGGGAGCTGTTTTTT.

The chain is built from TRBV5-1 and TRBJ2-7; the D is unclear. V lost 2 bases to trimming and J lost 0 bases, with 9 bases between them. CDR1 and CDR2 from the germline V gene are SGHRS and YFSETQ. CDR3 size: 14 residues. The CDR3 is CASSFMVGSYEQYF. DNA of the CDR3: TGCGCCAGCAGCTTTATGGTCGGCTCCTACGAGCAGTACTTC.

In DNA form, the CDR3 reads TGTGCCAGCAGTGATCTTACTACAGGGCGCAACACAGATACGCAGTATTTT. It codes for CASSDLTTGRNTDTQYF. The genes are TRBV25-1 and TRBJ2-3, with D tentatively TRBD1 (6 bases). Trimming took 3 bases from V and 2 from J, leaving 18 bases between them. Looked up from germline, CDR1 is MGHDK and CDR2 is SYGVNS. The CDR3 covers 17 residues.

The chain uses TRBV18 and TRBJ2-7; 8 nucleotides match TRBD2. Germline-derived CDR1 and CDR2 are KGHSH and LQKENI. This CDR3 region has 16 residues. V shed 2 bases, J shed 7 bases, and the junction held 13 bases outside the gene matches. Written as DNA, the CDR3 is TGTGCCAGCTCACCATTTAGGCGGGAGGCCCGGGGGGAGCAGTACTTC. It encodes CASSPFRREARGEQYF.

The chain is built from TRBV2 and TRBJ2-5; D unclear. This CDR3 has 12 amino acids. Trimming pared 4 bases from V and 1 base from J, leaving 4 bases between. Germline V gene data show CDR1 as SNHLY and CDR2 as FYNNEI. The CDR3 coding sequence is TGTGCCAGCAGTGTTCGCCAAGAGACCCAGTACTTC. Amino acid sequence: CASSVRQETQYF.

The rearrangement uses TRBV4-1 and TRBJ2-5; unclear D gene. The CDR3 consists of 13 residues. Looked up from germline, CDR1 is MGHRA and CDR2 is YSYEKL. V was cut by 4 bases and J by 5 bases, with 11 bases left in between. CDR3 bases: TGCGCCAGCAGCCCCACTAACAAGGAGACCCAGTACTTC. Encoded protein: CASSPTNKETQYF.

Only a few counts were recorded for this clone. Additional DNA sequences in this sample encode the identical CDR3. J is TRBJ1-1 and V is TRBV28, with TRBD1 matching over 7 bases. Germline V gene lookup returns CDR1 MDHEN and CDR2 SYDVKM. CDR3 length: 14 amino acids. Trimming cost V 4 bases and J 2 bases; bases outside gene matches: 4. The CDR3 region is CASSSGTVNTEAFF. DNA of the CDR3: TGTGCCAGCAGTTCAGGGACAGTAAACACTGAAGCTTTCTTT.

The chain combines TRBV27 with TRBJ2-7, with 9 bases aligning to TRBD2. J was trimmed by 3 bases and V by 3 bases; bases with no gene match: 6. Germline CDR1 is MNHEY and CDR2 is SMNVEV (reference sequence). The length of the CDR3 is 15 residues. In nucleotides, the CDR3 is TGTGCCAGCAGTTTGATGAGCGGGAGGCGCTACGAGCAGTACTTC. Its protein product is CASSLMSGRRYEQYF.

V and J are TRBV15 and TRBJ1-2; unclear D gene. V gave up 5 bases and J gave up 1 base, with 11 bases separating them. Germline-derived CDR1 and CDR2 are LNHNV and YYDKDF (reference sequence). There are 14 residues in the CDR3. In DNA, the CDR3 is TGTGCCACCAGCCGCCCGGGCAGTAACTATGGCTACACCTTC. This gives the protein CATSRPGSNYGYTF.

Only one count was recorded for this clone. This sequence joins TRBV7-9 and TRBJ2-1; D not certain. The CDR3 runs 13 residues. The germline gives CDR1 SEHNR, CDR2 FQNEAQ (reference sequence). V dropped 1 base and J dropped 9 bases, with 10 bases sitting between them. CDR3 region: CASSLGTGPEQFF. The CDR3 DNA follows: TGTGCCAGCAGCTTAGGAACGGGCCCTGAGCAGTTCTTC.

The chain employs TRBV14 and TRBJ1-1; TRBD1 matches at 7 bases. The germline V gene has CDR1 SGHDN and CDR2 FVKESK. The CDR3 sequence is 16 residues long. The ends lost 4 bases at V and 5 bases at J; junction bases unmatched: 13. The CDR3 DNA reads as TGTGCCAGCAGCCTCTCAGGGGGGGGCGCGGGTACTGAAGCTTTCTTT. This translates into CASSLSGGGAGTEAFF.

The rearrangement joins TRBV4-1 to TRBJ2-5; 7 bases match TRBD1. The CDR3 is 22 amino acids. From germline, CDR1 is MGHRA and CDR2 YSYEKL. The trim removed 4 bases at V and 5 bases at J, leaving 31 bases unmatched. CDR3 in DNA: TGCGCCAGCAGCCCGCGCCCATCCCCGAGGGGGCGCAGTGCGTATTTCTCGGAGACCCAGTACTTC. This codes for CASSPRPSPRGRSAYFSETQYF.

The CDR3 nucleotides are TGTGCCATCGGGGCTAGCGGGATGTACCAAGAGACCCAGTACTTC. Its protein product is CAIGASGMYQETQYF. The genes are TRBV10-3 and TRBJ2-5, with 9 bases fitting TRBD2. The CDR3 contains 15 residues. V shed 8 bases, J shed 0 bases, and the junction held 7 bases outside the gene matches. CDR1 and CDR2 from the germline V gene are ENHRY and SYGVKD.

This clone has only one observation. One base away lies a much larger clone, so this may be a sequencing read error. Other nucleotide sequences from this sample produce the same CDR3. The chain recombines TRBV27 with TRBJ2-7; possibly TRBD1 or TRBD2 for D (5 bases each). The V end lost 3 bases, the J end lost 2 bases, and 8 bases lay between the germline ends. Germline V lookup: CDR1 MNHEY, CDR2 SMNVEV (reference sequence). The CDR3 totals 13 residues. The CDR3 nucleotides read TGTGCCAGCAGTTTCGGGGCCGCCTACGAGCAGTACTTC. Its translation: CASSFGAAYEQYF.

The CDR3 is CATSKNRGNSEKLFF. The CDR3 DNA reads TGTGCCACCAGCAAAAACAGGGGCAATAGCGAAAAACTGTTTTTT. V is TRBV15 and J is TRBJ1-4; 7 bases are shared with TRBD1. This CDR3 has 15 residues. Germline CDR1 LNHNV, CDR2 YYDKDF (reference sequence). J lost 8 bases, V lost 4 bases, and 10 bases had no gene match.

V is TRBV5-1 and J is TRBJ2-2; 8 nucleotides line up with TRBD2. The V and J ends lost 1 base and 4 bases, in that order; junction bases with no gene match: 6. The CDR3 runs to 16 residues. CDR1 and CDR2 (germline): SGHRS, YFSETQ. In DNA, the CDR3 is TGCGCCAGCAGCTTGTGGGCTAGCGGGTCCACCGGGGAGCTGTTTTTT. Its protein product is CASSLWASGSTGELFF.